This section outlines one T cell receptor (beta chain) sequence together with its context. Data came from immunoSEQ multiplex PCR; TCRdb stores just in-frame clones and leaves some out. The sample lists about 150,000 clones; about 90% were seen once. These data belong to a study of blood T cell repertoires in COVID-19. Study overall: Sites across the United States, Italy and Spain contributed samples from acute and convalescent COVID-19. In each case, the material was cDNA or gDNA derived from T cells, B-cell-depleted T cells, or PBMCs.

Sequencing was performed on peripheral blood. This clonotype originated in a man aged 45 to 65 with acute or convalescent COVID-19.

The CDR3 protein is CASSSGVAVNYEQYF. In DNA, the CDR3 is TGTGCCAGTAGTAGTGGGGTAGCGGTGAACTACGAGCAGTACTTC. V usage is TRBV19 and J usage is TRBJ2-7; maybe TRBD2 (6 bases). V lost 4 bases and J lost 3, with 16 bases in between. The CDR3 consists of 15 residues. CDR1 is LNHDA and CDR2 is SQIVND in the germline V gene (reference sequence).